This T cell receptor (beta chain) was captured by sequencing in a study of cytomegalovirus exposure and HLA in healthy donors. PCR involved 60 Vbeta and 13 Jbeta primers. Clones were sequenced by immunoSEQ multiplex PCR, and TCRdb holds only the in-frame ones, with some missing. The profile shows some 150,000 clones, roughly 80% of them singletons. Unmatched junction bases numbered 8, after V lost 2 bases and J lost 2 bases. This CDR3 is built from 16 residues. Germline CDR1 reads LNHDA; CDR2 reads SQIVND (reference sequence). The clonotype originates from a man aged 25 to 40 in good health and CMV-seronegative. The chain is built from TRBV19 and TRBJ2-5; 7 bases align to TRBD1. The sequencing sample was made of PBMCs. This CDR3 is CASSISRQGPQETQYF. In nucleotides, the CDR3 is TGTGCCAGTAGTATATCCCGACAGGGTCCACAAGAGACCCAGTACTTC.